This section outlines one T cell receptor (beta chain) sequence together with its context. A much larger clonotype is one base distant, so this may be a read error. Germline lookup yields CDR1 MNHEY and CDR2 SVGEGT. The CDR3 runs 20 residues. This record belongs to a study of blood T cells in healthy people across ages. For the study at large: Capture by template switching was about one barcoded beta molecule per two T cells.

Combining a sample-barcoded 5' primer with a J-beta primer mix, a second PCR ran for 7 to 11 cycles. TCRdb ran MiXCR on the 5' RACE reads and lists one entry per CDR3 protein. The sample lists roughly 1.9 million distinct CDR3 sequences, roughly two fifths occurring once. The sample was blood. The rearrangement links TRBV6-2 or TRBV6-3 to TRBJ2-6; TRBD1 or TRBD2 may be the D gene (5 bases each). This TCR was recovered from a human donor in good health. The DNA for the CDR3 is TGTGCCAGCAGAAATCGAGAGGGTCGTGATGAAGGAACTGGGGCCAACGTCCGGACTTTC. Translating it yields CASRNREGRDEGTGANVRTF.